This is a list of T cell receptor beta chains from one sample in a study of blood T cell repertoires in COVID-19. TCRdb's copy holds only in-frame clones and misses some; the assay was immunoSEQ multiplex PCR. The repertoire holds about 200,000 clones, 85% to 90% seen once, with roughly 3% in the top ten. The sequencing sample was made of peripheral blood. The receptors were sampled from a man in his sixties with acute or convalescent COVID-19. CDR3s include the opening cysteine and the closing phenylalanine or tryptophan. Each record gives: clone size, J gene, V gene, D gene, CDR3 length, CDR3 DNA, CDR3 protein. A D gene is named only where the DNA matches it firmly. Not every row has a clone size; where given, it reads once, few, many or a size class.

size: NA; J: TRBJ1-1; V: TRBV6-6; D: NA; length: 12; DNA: TGTGCCAGCACCAACAGTAATCTGAAGCTTGGGTTT; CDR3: CASTNSNLKLGF
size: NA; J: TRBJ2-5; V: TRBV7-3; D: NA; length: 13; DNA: TGTGCCAGCAGCCCACAGGGTAGAGAGACCCAGTACTTC; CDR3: CASSPQGRETQYF
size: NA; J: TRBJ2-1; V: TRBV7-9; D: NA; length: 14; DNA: TGTGCCAGCAGCTTAGGATCAGGGTACGGTGAGCAGTTCTTC; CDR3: CASSLGSGYGEQFF
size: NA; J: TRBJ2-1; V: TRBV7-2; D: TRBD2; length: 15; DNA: TGTGCCAGCAGCTTCGGGGCTAGCGGGGGTTATGAGCAGTTCTTC; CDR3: CASSFGASGGYEQFF
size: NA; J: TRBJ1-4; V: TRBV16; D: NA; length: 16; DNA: TGTGCCAGCAGCCAATCTGTCGACAGCAGAAATGAAAAACTGTTTTTT; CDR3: CASSQSVDSRNEKLFF
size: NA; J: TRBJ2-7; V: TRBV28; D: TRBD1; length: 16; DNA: TGTGCCAGCAGTGGAACCGGAGGGACAGGGACCTACGAGCAGTACTTC; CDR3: CASSGTGGTGTYEQYF
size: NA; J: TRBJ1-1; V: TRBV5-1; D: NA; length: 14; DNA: TGCGCCAGCAGCTTGGGGGGAGGGAACACTGAAGCTTTCTTT; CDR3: CASSLGGGNTEAFF
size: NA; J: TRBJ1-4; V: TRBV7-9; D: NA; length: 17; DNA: TGTGCCAGCAGCCCAGGGAGGGGAGCCGCAACTAATGAAAAACTGTTTTTT; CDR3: CASSPGRGAATNEKLFF
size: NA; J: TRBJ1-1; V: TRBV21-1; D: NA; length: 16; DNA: TGTGCCAGCAGCAAAGAAAGTCCGGTGCGGTACACTGAAGCTTTCTTT; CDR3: CASSKESPVRYTEAFF
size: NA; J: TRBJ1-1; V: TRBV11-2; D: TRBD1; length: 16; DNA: TGTGCCAGCAGCTTACCGGGACAGGGAACGGACACTGAAGCTTTCTTT; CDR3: CASSLPGQGTDTEAFF
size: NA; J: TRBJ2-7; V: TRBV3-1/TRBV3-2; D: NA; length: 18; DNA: TGTGCCAGCAGCACAGGTGGTACTACGAAGGTAAGCTCCTACGAGCAGTACTTC; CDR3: CASSTGGTTKVSSYEQYF
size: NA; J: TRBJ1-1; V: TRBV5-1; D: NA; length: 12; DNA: TGCGCCAGCACGACAGGGAACACTGAAGCTTTCTTT; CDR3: CASTTGNTEAFF
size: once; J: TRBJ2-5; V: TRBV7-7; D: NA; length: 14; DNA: TGTGCCAGCAGCTTAGGTTCCGGAGGGGAGACCCAGTACTTC; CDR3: CASSLGSGGETQYF
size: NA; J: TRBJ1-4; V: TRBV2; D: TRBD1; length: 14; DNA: TGTGCCAGCAGGAGGACAGGGAGTAATGAAAAACTGTTTTTT; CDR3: CASRRTGSNEKLFF
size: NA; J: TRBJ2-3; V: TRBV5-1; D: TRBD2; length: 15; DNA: TGCGCCAGCAGCCCGGGACTAGCGGGGGTAGGTACGCAGTATTTT; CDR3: CASSPGLAGVGTQYF
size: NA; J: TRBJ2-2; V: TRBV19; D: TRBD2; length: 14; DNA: TGTGCCAGTAAAAGGGGACTAGAGGCCGGGGAGCTGTTTTTT; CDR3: CASKRGLEAGELFF
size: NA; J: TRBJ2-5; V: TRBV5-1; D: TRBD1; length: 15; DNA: TGCGCCAGCACCCGGACAGGGGGGGACCAAGAGACCCAGTACTTC; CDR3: CASTRTGGDQETQYF
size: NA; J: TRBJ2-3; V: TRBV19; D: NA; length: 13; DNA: TGTGCCAGTAGTAGGGACTCCACAGATACGCAGTATTTT; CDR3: CASSRDSTDTQYF
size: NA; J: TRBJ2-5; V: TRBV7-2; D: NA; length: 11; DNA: TGTGCCAGCAGCGAGATATCGGGCCAGTACTTC; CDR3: CASSEISGQYF
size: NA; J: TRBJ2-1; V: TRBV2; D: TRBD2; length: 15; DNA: TGTGCCAGCAACGCAGCGGGGGGCCTTTACAATGAGCAGTTCTTC; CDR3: CASNAAGGLYNEQFF
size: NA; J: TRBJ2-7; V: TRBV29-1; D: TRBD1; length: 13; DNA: TGCAGCGTAACCGGGACAGGGAGATCCGAGCAGTACTTC; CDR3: CSVTGTGRSEQYF
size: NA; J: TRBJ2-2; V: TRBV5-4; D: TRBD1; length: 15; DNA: TGTGCCAGCAGCTCCAGACAGGGGGACACCGGGGAGCTGTTTTTT; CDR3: CASSSRQGDTGELFF
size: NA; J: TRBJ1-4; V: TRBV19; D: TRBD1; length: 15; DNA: TGTGCCAGTAGTCTCCAGGGGGCTATTAATGAAAAACTGTTTTTT; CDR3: CASSLQGAINEKLFF
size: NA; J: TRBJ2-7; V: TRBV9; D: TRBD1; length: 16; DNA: TGTGCCAGCAGCAATCGACAGGGGGCGGGCCTATACGAGCAGTACTTC; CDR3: CASSNRQGAGLYEQYF
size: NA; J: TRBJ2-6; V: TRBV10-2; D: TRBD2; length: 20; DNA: TGCGCCAGCAGTGAGGGGCTAGCGGGGGGCCTAGGAGCTGGGGCCAACGTCCTGACTTTC; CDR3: CASSEGLAGGLGAGANVLTF
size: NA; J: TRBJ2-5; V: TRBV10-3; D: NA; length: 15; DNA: TGTGCCATCAGTGAGTCAACTAACCGTCAAGAGACCCAGTACTTC; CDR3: CAISESTNRQETQYF
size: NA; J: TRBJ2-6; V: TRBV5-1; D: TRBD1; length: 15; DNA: TGCGCCAGCAGCCCGACAGGGGCTGGGGCCAACGTCCTGACTTTC; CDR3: CASSPTGAGANVLTF
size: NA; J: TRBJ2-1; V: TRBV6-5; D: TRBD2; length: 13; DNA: TGTGCCAGCAGGTACGGGACTAGCAATGAGCAGTTCTTC; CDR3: CASRYGTSNEQFF
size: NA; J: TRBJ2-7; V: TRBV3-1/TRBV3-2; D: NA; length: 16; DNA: TGTGCCAGCAGCCGTGGGGGTGCAGGGGTGGGCTACGAGCAGTACTTC; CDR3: CASSRGGAGVGYEQYF
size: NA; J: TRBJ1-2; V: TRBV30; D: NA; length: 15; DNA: TGTGCCTGGAGTGGTGGTCAGGGGCCTTCCTATGGCTACACCTTC; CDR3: CAWSGGQGPSYGYTF
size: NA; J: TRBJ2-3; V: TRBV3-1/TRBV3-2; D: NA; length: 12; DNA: TGTGCCAGCAGCCAAGCGGGGGTGACGCAGTATTTT; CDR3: CASSQAGVTQYF
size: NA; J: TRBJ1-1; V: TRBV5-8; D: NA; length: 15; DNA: TGTGCCAGCAGCTTAAGACAGACCATGAACACTGAAGCTTTCTTT; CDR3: CASSLRQTMNTEAFF
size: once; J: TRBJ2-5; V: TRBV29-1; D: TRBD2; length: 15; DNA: TGCAGCGTCCAGGGACTAGTCCCCTACCAAGAGACCCAGTACTTC; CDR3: CSVQGLVPYQETQYF
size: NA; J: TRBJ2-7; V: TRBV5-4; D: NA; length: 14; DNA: TGTGCCAGCAGCTTGGGTCAGACCTCGGGGGAGCAGTACTTC; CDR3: CASSLGQTSGEQYF
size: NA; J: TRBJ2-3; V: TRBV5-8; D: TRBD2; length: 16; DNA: TGTGCCAGCAGCCGAGCGAGGACTAGCCGCACAGATACGCAGTATTTT; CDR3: CASSRARTSRTDTQYF
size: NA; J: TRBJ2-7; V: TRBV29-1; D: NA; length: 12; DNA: TGCAGCGTTGAAGGGGAGATCAGCGAGCAGTACTTC; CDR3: CSVEGEISEQYF
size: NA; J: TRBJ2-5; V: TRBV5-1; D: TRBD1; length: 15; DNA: TGCGCCAGCAGCTTGCCCGGGACAGGGAAAGAGACCCAGTACTTC; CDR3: CASSLPGTGKETQYF
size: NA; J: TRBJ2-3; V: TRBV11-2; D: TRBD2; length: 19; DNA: TGTGCCAGCAGCTTAGGGAGGACTAGCGGCCGGAGAGGCACAGATACGCAGTATTTT; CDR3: CASSLGRTSGRRGTDTQYF
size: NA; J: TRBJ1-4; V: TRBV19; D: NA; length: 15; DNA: TGTGCCAGTAGTGGGTGGGCAGGAACTAATGAAAAACTGTTTTTT; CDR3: CASSGWAGTNEKLFF
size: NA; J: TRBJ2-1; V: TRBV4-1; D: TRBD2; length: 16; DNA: TGCGCCAGCAGCCCTGTTACGAGCGGGGTAGCTAATGAGCAGTTCTTC; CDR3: CASSPVTSGVANEQFF
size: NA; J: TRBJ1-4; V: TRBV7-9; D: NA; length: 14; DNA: TGTGCCAGCAGCTTACGGGGTTCTAATGAAAAACTGTTTTTT; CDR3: CASSLRGSNEKLFF
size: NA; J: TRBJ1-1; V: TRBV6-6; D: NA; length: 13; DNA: TGTGCCAGCGGATTACAGGGAGACACTGAAGCTTTCTTT; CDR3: CASGLQGDTEAFF
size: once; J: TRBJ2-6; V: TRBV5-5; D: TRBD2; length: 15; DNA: TGTGCCAGCACCTGGGAGGGGTTTGGGGCCAACGTCCTGACTTTC; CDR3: CASTWEGFGANVLTF
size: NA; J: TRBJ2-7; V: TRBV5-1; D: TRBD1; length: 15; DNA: TGCGCCAGCAGCTTGTGGGGACAGTACTCCTACGAGCAGTACTTC; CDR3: CASSLWGQYSYEQYF
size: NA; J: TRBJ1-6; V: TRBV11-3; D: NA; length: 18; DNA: TGTGCCAGCAGCTTTCCACAGGGCCTATCTTCCTATAATTCACCCCTCCACTTT; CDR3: CASSFPQGLSSYNSPLHF
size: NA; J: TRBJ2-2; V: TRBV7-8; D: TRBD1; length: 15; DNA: TGTGCCAGCAGCTTATCCGGGACAGGGTGGGGGGAGCTGTTTTTT; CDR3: CASSLSGTGWGELFF
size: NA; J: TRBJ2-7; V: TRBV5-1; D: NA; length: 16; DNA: TGCGCCAGCAGAAGGGAGGGGGGACCAAGCTCCTACGAGCAGTACTTC; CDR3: CASRREGGPSSYEQYF
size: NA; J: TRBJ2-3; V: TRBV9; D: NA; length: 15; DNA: TGTGCCAGCACCACACGTGGAGATAGCACAGATACGCAGTATTTT; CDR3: CASTTRGDSTDTQYF
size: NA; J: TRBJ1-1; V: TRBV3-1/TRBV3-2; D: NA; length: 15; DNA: TGTGCCAGCACAACCCGGGGGGCGCGTAACACTGAAGCTTTCTTT; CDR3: CASTTRGARNTEAFF
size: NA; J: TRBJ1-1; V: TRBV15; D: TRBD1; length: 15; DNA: TGTGCCACCAGCAGACCAACAGGGGGGAACACTGAAGCTTTCTTT; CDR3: CATSRPTGGNTEAFF
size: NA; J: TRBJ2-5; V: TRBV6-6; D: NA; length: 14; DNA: TGTGCCAGCAGTTCCCAGGGGATACGGGAGACCCAGTACTTC; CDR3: CASSSQGIRETQYF